These T cell receptor beta chains were read from a single sample in a study of blood T cells in healthy people across ages. TCRdb re-called the 5' RACE reads through MiXCR, storing one row per CDR3 protein. The table includes 800,000 to 950,000 distinct CDR3 sequences, under 50% detected once. The specimen sequenced was blood. These receptor sequences come from a young man in good health. Each CDR3 is given with its conserved first and last residue. The D gene is left open where the match is weak. Expanded clones are given a class, and other clones once, few, many or no size at all.

length: 14
D: NA
J: TRBJ2-3
V: TRBV7-2
size: NA
CDR3: CASSLVVAMDTQYF
DNA: TGTGCCAGCAGCTTAGTGGTAGCGATGGATACGCAGTATTTT

length: 15
D: TRBD2
J: TRBJ2-1
V: TRBV10-3
size: few
CDR3: CAISAGLAGGNEQFF
DNA: TGTGCCATCAGTGCGGGACTAGCGGGGGGAAATGAGCAGTTCTTC

length: 15
D: NA
J: TRBJ1-2
V: TRBV4-1
size: NA
CDR3: CANSPRDRPRDGYTF
DNA: TGCGCCAACAGCCCCCGGGACCGCCCTAGGGATGGCTACACCTTC

length: 16
D: TRBD2
J: TRBJ2-5
V: TRBV28
size: few
CDR3: CASSHLTSGSHETQYF
DNA: TGTGCCAGCAGCCACCTCACTAGCGGGAGCCACGAGACCCAGTACTTC

length: 17
D: NA
J: TRBJ1-4
V: TRBV4-3
size: NA
CDR3: CASSQDLMGGTNEKLFF
DNA: TGCGCCAGCAGCCAAGATCTTATGGGGGGAACTAATGAAAAACTGTTTTTT

length: 16
D: TRBD2
J: TRBJ2-1
V: TRBV27
size: NA
CDR3: CASRGLSGGAYNEQFF
DNA: TGTGCCAGCAGGGGGCTAAGCGGGGGGGCCTACAATGAGCAGTTCTTC

length: 15
D: NA
J: TRBJ2-1
V: TRBV6-1
size: NA
CDR3: CASGSRGGFLSEQFF
DNA: TGTGCCAGCGGGAGTAGGGGCGGCTTCCTCTCTGAGCAGTTCTTC

length: 13
D: NA
J: TRBJ2-5
V: TRBV10-3
size: NA
CDR3: CAISAPVQETQYF
DNA: TGTGCCATCAGTGCACCGGTCCAAGAGACCCAGTACTTC

length: 16
D: TRBD1
J: TRBJ1-5
V: TRBV5-1
size: NA
CDR3: CASSLGTGSLIKPQHF
DNA: TGCGCCAGCAGCTTGGGGACAGGGAGTCTTATTAAGCCCCAGCATTTT

length: 14
D: NA
J: TRBJ1-5
V: TRBV7-9
size: NA
CDR3: CASSIDKGVLRQHF
DNA: TGTGCCAGCAGCATCGACAAGGGGGTCCTGCGCCAGCATTTT

length: 15
D: NA
J: TRBJ2-1
V: TRBV5-1
size: few
CDR3: CASSLSGTYYNEQFF
DNA: TGCGCCAGCAGCCTATCCGGGACATATTACAATGAGCAGTTCTTC

length: 15
D: NA
J: TRBJ1-4
V: TRBV25-1
size: NA
CDR3: CASSNWGQGGEKLFF
DNA: TGTGCCAGCAGCAATTGGGGGCAGGGAGGCGAAAAACTGTTTTTT

length: 10
D: NA
J: TRBJ2-5
V: TRBV20-1
size: NA
CDR3: CSAKQETQYF
DNA: TGCAGTGCAAAACAAGAGACCCAGTACTTC

length: 15
D: TRBD1
J: TRBJ1-4
V: TRBV20-1
size: NA
CDR3: CSARKGTGGFEKLFF
DNA: TGCAGTGCTAGAAAAGGGACAGGGGGTTTTGAAAAACTGTTTTTT

length: 16
D: TRBD1
J: TRBJ2-7
V: TRBV18
size: NA
CDR3: CASSPPRDRGRYEQYF
DNA: TGTGCCAGCTCACCACCACGGGACAGGGGTCGGTACGAGCAGTACTTC

length: 16
D: NA
J: TRBJ2-7
V: TRBV6-6
size: NA
CDR3: CASSYPSVGGPNEQYF
DNA: TGTGCCAGCAGTTACCCTTCGGTTGGGGGGCCTAACGAGCAGTACTTC

length: 16
D: NA
J: TRBJ1-2
V: TRBV27
size: few
CDR3: CASSFLSTVANYGYTF
DNA: TGTGCCAGCAGTTTTTTGTCGACAGTAGCTAACTATGGCTACACCTTC

length: 16
D: TRBD2
J: TRBJ2-7
V: TRBV5-1
size: NA
CDR3: CASSRTSGGATYEQYF
DNA: TGCGCCAGCAGCCGAACTAGCGGGGGGGCTACCTACGAGCAGTACTTC

length: 14
D: NA
J: TRBJ2-7
V: TRBV5-1
size: NA
CDR3: CASSFESLDHEQYF
DNA: TGCGCCAGCAGCTTCGAAAGCCTAGACCACGAGCAGTACTTC

length: 13
D: NA
J: TRBJ1-5
V: TRBV28
size: NA
CDR3: CASSLKQLKPQHF
DNA: TGTGCCAGCAGTTTAAAACAGCTAAAGCCCCAGCATTTT

length: 13
D: TRBD1
J: TRBJ1-1
V: TRBV7-9
size: NA
CDR3: CASSLGDSPEAFF
DNA: TGTGCCAGCAGCTTAGGGGACAGCCCTGAAGCTTTCTTT

length: 13
D: NA
J: TRBJ2-7
V: TRBV4-3
size: few
CDR3: CASSQVEGDEQYF
DNA: TGCGCCAGCAGCCAAGTAGAAGGAGACGAGCAGTACTTC

length: 14
D: NA
J: TRBJ1-1
V: TRBV7-9
size: NA
CDR3: CASSTAGAVTEAFF
DNA: TGTGCCAGCAGCACGGCGGGGGCGGTCACTGAAGCTTTCTTT

length: 15
D: NA
J: TRBJ2-1
V: TRBV12-3/TRBV12-4
size: NA
CDR3: CASTWGASSYNEQFF
DNA: TGTGCCAGCACCTGGGGCGCAAGCTCCTACAATGAGCAGTTCTTC

length: 14
D: NA
J: TRBJ2-1
V: TRBV12-5
size: NA
CDR3: CASGLAGQYNEQFF
DNA: TGTGCTAGTGGTTTGGCGGGACAATACAATGAGCAGTTCTTC

length: 11
D: NA
J: TRBJ1-1
V: TRBV12-3/TRBV12-4
size: few
CDR3: CAGRRGTEAFF
DNA: TGTGCCGGTCGGAGGGGCACTGAAGCTTTCTTT

length: 13
D: NA
J: TRBJ1-5
V: TRBV28
size: NA
CDR3: CASSPRQERPQHF
DNA: TGTGCCAGCAGTCCCCGACAAGAACGGCCCCAGCATTTT

length: 14
D: NA
J: TRBJ2-3
V: TRBV20-1
size: NA
CDR3: CSARTSSFPDTQYF
DNA: TGCAGTGCTAGAACTAGCAGTTTTCCAGATACGCAGTATTTT

length: 16
D: TRBD1
J: TRBJ2-3
V: TRBV5-4
size: few
CDR3: CASSHSGQGGTDTQYF
DNA: TGTGCCAGCAGCCATAGTGGACAGGGGGGCACAGATACGCAGTATTTT

length: 12
D: NA
J: TRBJ2-1
V: TRBV11-3
size: NA
CDR3: CVSSLVVPEQFF
DNA: TGTGTCAGCAGCTTAGTAGTACCTGAGCAGTTCTTC

length: 14
D: NA
J: TRBJ2-1
V: TRBV12-3/TRBV12-4
size: NA
CDR3: CASSVDSIYNEQFF
DNA: TGTGCCAGCAGTGTGGACAGCATATACAATGAGCAGTTCTTC

length: 15
D: NA
J: TRBJ2-4
V: TRBV7-8
size: NA
CDR3: CASSLALGSKNIQYF
DNA: TGTGCCAGCAGCTTAGCTTTGGGATCGAAAAACATTCAGTACTTC

length: 15
D: NA
J: TRBJ1-5
V: TRBV4-2
size: many
CDR3: CASSQSEGSNQPQHF
DNA: TGTGCCAGCAGCCAATCAGAGGGTAGCAATCAGCCCCAGCATTTT

length: 16
D: NA
J: TRBJ2-2
V: TRBV5-1
size: few
CDR3: CASSFDGLEGAGELFF
DNA: TGCGCCAGCAGCTTCGATGGCCTAGAAGGGGCCGGGGAGCTGTTTTTT

length: 13
D: NA
J: TRBJ1-4
V: TRBV27
size: NA
CDR3: CASRGSRNEKLFF
DNA: TGTGCCAGCAGGGGCAGCCGGAATGAAAAACTGTTTTTT

length: 13
D: NA
J: TRBJ1-2
V: TRBV9
size: NA
CDR3: CASSVESAEGYTF
DNA: TGTGCCAGCAGCGTAGAATCAGCGGAGGGCTACACCTTC

length: 14
D: NA
J: TRBJ1-2
V: TRBV9
size: NA
CDR3: CASSIYTPGNGYTF
DNA: TGTGCCAGCAGCATATACACGCCCGGTAATGGCTACACCTTC

length: 15
D: TRBD1
J: TRBJ2-5
V: TRBV10-3
size: NA
CDR3: CAVKRTGSCIETQYF
DNA: TGTGCCGTAAAACGGACAGGGTCGTGCATTGAGACCCAGTACTTC

length: 13
D: TRBD1
J: TRBJ2-7
V: TRBV20-1
size: NA
CDR3: CSARGTGRYEQYF
DNA: TGCAGTGCTAGGGGGACAGGGCGCTACGAGCAGTACTTC

length: 11
D: NA
J: TRBJ2-7
V: TRBV29-1
size: NA
CDR3: CSGQVDDEQYF
DNA: TGCAGTGGTCAGGTGGACGACGAGCAGTACTTC

length: 15
D: TRBD1
J: TRBJ2-3
V: TRBV5-1
size: many
CDR3: CASSLVGQGTDTQYF
DNA: TGTGCCAGCAGCTTAGTGGGACAGGGAACAGATACGCAGTATTTT

length: 14
D: TRBD1
J: TRBJ2-2
V: TRBV6-5
size: many
CDR3: CASRADRATGELFF
DNA: TGTGCCAGCAGAGCGGACAGGGCCACCGGGGAGCTGTTTTTT

length: 13
D: NA
J: TRBJ2-7
V: TRBV7-2
size: many
CDR3: CASSRGQVYEQYF
DNA: TGTGCCAGCAGTCGGGGACAAGTCTACGAGCAGTACTTC

length: 11
D: NA
J: TRBJ2-7
V: TRBV30
size: once
CDR3: CAWAGLTEQYF
DNA: TGTGCCTGGGCAGGGTTAACCGAGCAGTACTTC

length: 16
D: TRBD1
J: TRBJ1-2
V: TRBV12-3/TRBV12-4
size: few
CDR3: CASSINRDRAHYGYTF
DNA: TGTGCCAGCAGTATAAACCGGGACAGGGCGCACTATGGCTACACCTTC

length: 12
D: NA
J: TRBJ2-7
V: TRBV5-1
size: NA
CDR3: CASSFAGDEQYF
DNA: TGCGCCAGCAGCTTTGCAGGTGACGAGCAGTACTTC

length: 11
D: NA
J: TRBJ1-2
V: TRBV5-1
size: NA
CDR3: CASSWDKDYTF
DNA: TGCGCCAGCAGCTGGGACAAGGACTACACCTTC

length: 14
D: TRBD1
J: TRBJ2-5
V: TRBV2
size: few
CDR3: CASRDDRVGETQYF
DNA: TGTGCCAGCAGAGACGACAGGGTCGGAGAGACCCAGTACTTC

length: 16
D: NA
J: TRBJ2-7
V: TRBV4-3
size: few
CDR3: CASSQDFVGSSYEQYF
DNA: TGCGCCAGCAGCCAAGATTTTGTCGGTAGCTCCTACGAGCAGTACTTC

length: 13
D: NA
J: TRBJ1-5
V: TRBV7-2
size: NA
CDR3: CASSLGRVQPQHF
DNA: TGTGCCAGCAGCTTAGGCAGGGTCCAGCCCCAGCATTTT

length: 16
D: NA
J: TRBJ2-3
V: TRBV11-3
size: NA
CDR3: CAGSPFEGGQTDTQYF
DNA: TGTGCCGGCAGCCCCTTCGAGGGGGGGCAAACAGATACGCAGTATTTT

length: 17
D: NA
J: TRBJ2-2
V: TRBV13
size: few
CDR3: CASRWESGGTYTGELFF
DNA: TGTGCCAGCAGATGGGAAAGCGGAGGAACTTACACCGGGGAGCTGTTTTTT

length: 14
D: NA
J: TRBJ1-1
V: TRBV6-2/TRBV6-3
size: few
CDR3: CASSARGRNTEAFF
DNA: TGTGCCAGCAGTGCTAGGGGTCGGAACACTGAAGCTTTCTTT